Below, 24 T cell receptor beta chains from the same sample are listed, as sequenced in a study of blood T cell repertoires in COVID-19. Generated by immunoSEQ multiplex PCR, the TCRdb table keeps only in-frame clones and is missing some. The sample shows some 170,000 clones, approximately 86% of them seen only once. Sequenced input: peripheral blood. The receptors come from a woman between 50 and 59 years old with acute or convalescent COVID-19.

The V call is TRBV7-2, the J call TRBJ1-1; 9 bases fit TRBD1. The CDR3 has 13 residues. Germline loops: CDR1 SGHTA, CDR2 FQGNSA. V shed 5 bases, J shed 5 bases, and the junction held 3 bases outside the gene matches. The CDR3 DNA is TGTGCCAGCAGCGGGGACAGGGATACTGAAGCTTTCTTT. Encoded protein: CASSGDRDTEAFF. The full variable domain, its missing parts supplied by reference TRBV7-2 and TRBJ1-1, is GAGVSQSPSNKVTEKGKDVELRCDPISGHTALYWYRQSLGQGLEFLIYFQGNSAPDKSGLPSDRFSAERTGGSVSTLTIQRTQQEDSAVYLCASSGDRDTEAFFGQGTRLTVV.

This CDR3 reads CASSGAGGIGNEKLFF. As DNA, the CDR3 is TGCGCCAGCAGTGGCGCAGGGGGCATCGGTAATGAAAAACTGTTTTTT. The gene calls are TRBV10-2 and TRBJ1-4; 8 bases align to TRBD1. This CDR3 has 16 amino acids. Trimming cost V 4 bases and J 4 bases; bases outside gene matches: 8. The germline CDR1 and CDR2 sequences are WSHSY and SAAADI.

This chain uses TRBV7-2 with TRBJ2-1; the match to TRBD1 covers 7 bases. Germline V gene data show CDR1 as SGHTA and CDR2 as FQGNSA. The CDR3 totals 15 residues. V was pared by 5 bases and J by 7 bases, with 11 bases of the junction left unmatched. In DNA form, the CDR3 reads TGTGCCAGCAGCCCTCCGGGACAGATACATAATGAGCAGTTCTTC. The encoded protein is CASSPPGQIHNEQFF.

The chain combines TRBV10-1 with TRBJ2-7; 7 nucleotides match TRBD2. The length of the CDR3 is 13 residues. With V trimmed by 6 bases and J by 6 bases, 8 bases remained unmatched. Germline CDR1 WNHNN, CDR2 SYGVQD (reference sequence). The CDR3 region is CASSPGLGAEQYF. The CDR3 DNA sequence: TGCGCCAGCAGCCCCGGACTAGGGGCCGAGCAGTACTTC.

V usage is TRBV10-3 and J usage is TRBJ1-6; possibly TRBD1 for D (5 bases). The V and J ends lost 3 bases and 6 bases respectively, with 6 bases between them. The CDR3 has 13 residues. CDR1 is ENHRY, CDR2 SYGVKD, per germline. The CDR3 is CAISDDSNSPLHF. The CDR3 DNA sequence: TGTGCCATCAGTGACGACAGTAATTCACCCCTCCACTTT.

The chain has TRBV6-4 and TRBJ2-1; the D gene is possibly TRBD1 (6 bases). Germline V gene sequence: CDR1 MRHNA, CDR2 SNTAGT. V dropped 6 bases and J dropped 4 bases, with 19 bases sitting between them. The CDR3 length is 16 residues. The DNA of the CDR3 is TGTGCCAGCAGCCGACTCCCAGGGGCAGGTTACAATGAGCAGTTCTTC. Amino acid sequence: CASSRLPGAGYNEQFF.

V and J are TRBV5-6 and TRBJ2-6; D is undetermined. The germline V and J ends were trimmed by 4 bases and 1 base, with 3 bases remaining between them. This CDR3 is built from 13 residues. CDR1 is SGHDT, CDR2 YYEEEE, per germline. This chain's CDR3 is CASSQSGANVLTF. CDR3 in DNA: TGTGCCAGCAGCCAATCTGGGGCCAACGTCCTGACTTTC. The whole variable domain, remainder taken from reference TRBV5-6 and TRBJ2-6, is DAGVTQSPTHLIKTRGQQVTLRCSPKSGHDTVSWYQQALGQGPQFIFQYYEEEERQRGNFPDRFSGHQFPNYSSELNVNALLLGDSALYLCASSQSGANVLTFGAGSRLTVL.

Here the CDR3 DNA reads TGCAGTGCTAGTGACGGCCGAGGTTTGGAGCAGTACTTC. It translates to CSASDGRGLEQYF. This chain connects TRBV20-1 to TRBJ2-7; D unclear. V dropped 3 bases and J dropped 7 bases, with 16 bases sitting between them. Germline values: CDR1 DFQATT, CDR2 SNEGSKA (reference sequence). CDR3 size: 13 residues.

This chain uses TRBV29-1 with TRBJ2-1; 11 positions agree with TRBD2. This CDR3 has 15 residues. Germline CDR1 and CDR2: SQVTM and ANQGSEA. Trimming at V came to 4 bases and at J to 3 bases, leaving 5 bases not matched to a gene. CDR3 sequence: CSVGGGTSGYNEQFF. CDR3 DNA: TGCAGCGTTGGGGGAGGGACTAGCGGCTACAATGAGCAGTTCTTC.

This clone showed up just once. V usage is TRBV4-1 and J usage is TRBJ2-2; 10 bases are shared with TRBD1. The germline V gene has CDR1 MGHRA and CDR2 YSYEKL. The V segment lost 4 bases and the J segment 6 bases; nucleotides outside the gene matches: 2. This CDR3 has 14 amino acids. CDR3: CASSLDRGPGELFF. CDR3 in DNA: TGCGCCAGCAGCCTCGACAGGGGGCCCGGGGAGCTGTTTTTT.

V is TRBV30 and J is TRBJ1-3, with 7 bases identical to TRBD1. Germline values: CDR1 GTSNPN, CDR2 SVGIG (reference sequence). The CDR3 has 13 residues. The V and J ends lost 5 bases and 3 bases, in that order; junction bases with no gene match: 4. CDR3 region: CAWDRVVGNTIYF. DNA of the CDR3: TGTGCCTGGGACAGGGTGGTTGGAAACACCATATATTTT.

The rearrangement joins TRBV2 to TRBJ1-5; D is undetermined. The germline V gene encodes CDR1 SNHLY and CDR2 FYNNEI. V lost 4 bases and J 6 bases, leaving 13 bases between the germline ends. CDR3 length: 14 amino acids. CDR3 protein: CASSGGFSVQPQHF. CDR3 coding DNA: TGTGCCAGCAGTGGAGGGTTCTCCGTTCAGCCCCAGCATTTT.

V is TRBV29-1 and J is TRBJ1-5, with 11 bases that match TRBD1. The CDR3 covers 15 residues. V dropped 3 bases and J dropped 7; count of bases not matched to a gene: 8. Germline V CDR1 and CDR2: SQVTM, ANQGSEA. As DNA, the CDR3 is TGCAGCGTTGATCGGACAGGGGGCGTTTGGCAGCCCCAGCATTTT. This sequence encodes CSVDRTGGVWQPQHF.

V gene TRBV19 combines with J gene TRBJ1-2, with 9 bases aligning to TRBD1. The CDR3 runs 13 residues. J was trimmed by 7 bases and V by 4 bases; bases with no gene match: 4. CDR1 and CDR2 (germline): LNHDA, SQIVND (reference sequence). CDR3 nucleotide sequence: TGTGCCAGTAGTACACAGGGGGCGGGTGGCTACACCTTC. As protein: CASSTQGAGGYTF.

The chain links TRBV7-6 to TRBJ2-2; TRBD2 is a possible D gene (6 bases). Germline V gene data show CDR1 as SGHVS and CDR2 as FNYEAQ. The CDR3 covers 16 residues. V lost 1 base and J 4 bases, leaving 13 bases between the germline ends. This chain's CDR3 is CASSLVAGSATGELFF. CDR3 coding DNA: TGTGCCAGCAGCTTAGTGGCGGGGTCGGCCACCGGGGAGCTGTTTTTT.

The rearrangement joins TRBV7-2 to TRBJ1-1, with a possible D match to TRBD1 (6 bases). The CDR3 length is 13 residues. Germline assignment: CDR1 SGHTA and CDR2 FQGNSA. Trimming stripped 1 base from V and 6 bases from J, with 9 bases between. The DNA of the CDR3 is TGTGCCAGCAGCTTAGACAGGGCCGCTGAAGCTTTCTTT. Translated, it gives CASSLDRAAEAFF.

J is TRBJ2-3 and V is TRBV7-9, with D possibly matching TRBD2 (6 bases). The CDR3 runs to 16 residues. The V end lost 1 base, the J end lost 1 base, and 12 bases lay between the germline ends. Germline assignment: CDR1 SEHNR and CDR2 FQNEAQ (reference sequence). DNA for the CDR3: TGTGCCAGCAGCTTAGTTGGCGGGGATCGCACAGATACGCAGTATTTT. Its translation is CASSLVGGDRTDTQYF.

This clone has a handful of counts. The chain carries TRBV10-2 and TRBJ1-2, with D hard to call. Trimming took 0 bases from V and 4 from J, leaving 12 bases between them. This CDR3 region has 15 residues. Per germline, CDR1 WSHSY and CDR2 SAAADI. CDR3 protein: CASSESPPVSYGYTF. CDR3 sequence (DNA): TGCGCCAGCAGTGAGTCCCCCCCGGTATCCTATGGCTACACCTTC.

In this sample, this clone turned up once. The genes are TRBV9 and TRBJ1-2, with 10 bases lining up with TRBD1. CDR1 is SGDLS and CDR2 is YYNGEE in the germline V gene. After removal of 0 bases from V and 6 bases from J, the junction contained 11 bases not matched to a gene. The length of the CDR3 is 17 residues. CDR3 amino acids: CASSVDWGTGEGDGYTF. The CDR3 DNA follows: TGTGCCAGCAGCGTAGATTGGGGGACAGGGGAGGGTGATGGCTACACCTTC. Based on the CDR3 plus reference TRBV9 and TRBJ1-2, the full variable domain is DSGVTQTPKHLITATGQRVTLRCSPRSGDLSVYWYQQSLDQGLQFLIQYYNGEERAKGNILERFSAQQFPDLHSELNLSSLELGDSALYFCASSVDWGTGEGDGYTFGSGTRLTVV.

This chain joins TRBV4-3 and TRBJ1-2, with D tentatively TRBD1 (5 bases). The CDR3 consists of 16 residues. Germline V gives CDR1 LGHNA, CDR2 YSLEER. V was shortened by 2 bases and J by 8 bases, with 21 bases between the two germline ends. CDR3 DNA: TGCGCCAGCAGCCAAAGTCCCTTCCAGGGCACCAACGGCTACACCTTC. Encoded protein: CASSQSPFQGTNGYTF.

The chain joins TRBV19 to TRBJ2-7, with 13 bases that match TRBD2. Germline assignment: CDR1 LNHDA and CDR2 SQIVND (reference sequence). The CDR3 is made up of 16 amino acids. After removal of 3 bases from V and 6 bases from J, the junction contained 8 bases not matched to a gene. The CDR3 reads CASSISPTSGRIEQYF. The CDR3 region has the DNA TGTGCCAGTAGTATTTCCCCGACTAGCGGGAGGATCGAGCAGTACTTC.

The rearrangement links TRBV18 to TRBJ2-3, with D perhaps TRBD2 (6 bases). Germline V gives CDR1 KGHSH, CDR2 LQKENI. CDR3 size: 15 residues. Trimming stripped 2 bases from V and 2 bases from J, with 11 bases between. CDR3 sequence: CASSPGIADTDTQYF. The CDR3 DNA reads as TGTGCCAGCTCACCAGGGATAGCGGACACAGATACGCAGTATTTT.

The chain has TRBV6-6 and TRBJ1-4, with 7 bases matching TRBD1. The CDR3 runs 14 residues. The trim removed 5 bases at V and 8 bases at J, leaving 8 bases unmatched. Germline-derived CDR1 and CDR2 are MNHNY and SVGAGI (reference sequence). The DNA for the CDR3 is TGTGCCAGCAGTGGGACAGCCGGATACGAAAAACTGTTTTTT. The encoded protein is CASSGTAGYEKLFF.

The chain joins TRBV5-1 to TRBJ1-2; the D gene is possibly TRBD1 (6 bases). The germline V gene encodes CDR1 SGHRS and CDR2 YFSETQ. The germline V and J ends were trimmed by 4 bases and 2 bases, with 12 bases remaining between them. This CDR3 is built from 14 residues. CDR3 region: CASSPGTRNYGYTF. The CDR3 bases are TGCGCCAGCAGCCCTGGGACAAGGAACTATGGCTACACCTTC.